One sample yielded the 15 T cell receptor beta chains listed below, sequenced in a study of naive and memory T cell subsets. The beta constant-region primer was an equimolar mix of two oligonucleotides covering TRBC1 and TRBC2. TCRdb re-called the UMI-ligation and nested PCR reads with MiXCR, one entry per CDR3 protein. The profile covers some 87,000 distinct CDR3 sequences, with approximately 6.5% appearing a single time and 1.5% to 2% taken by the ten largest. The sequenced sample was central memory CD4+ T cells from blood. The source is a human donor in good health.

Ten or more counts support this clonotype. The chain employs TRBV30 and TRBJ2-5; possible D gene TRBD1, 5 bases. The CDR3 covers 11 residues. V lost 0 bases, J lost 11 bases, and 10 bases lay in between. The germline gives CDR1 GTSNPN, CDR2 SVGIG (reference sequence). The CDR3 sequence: CAWSVRGTQYF. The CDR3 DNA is TGTGCCTGGAGTGTAAGGGGTACTCAGTACTTC.

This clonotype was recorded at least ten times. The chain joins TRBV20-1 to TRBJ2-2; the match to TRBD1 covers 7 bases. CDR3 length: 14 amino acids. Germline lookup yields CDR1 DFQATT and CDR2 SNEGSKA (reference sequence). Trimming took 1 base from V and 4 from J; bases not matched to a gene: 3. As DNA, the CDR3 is TGCAGTGCTAGAGCCAGGGGGAGCACCGGGGAGCTGTTTTTT. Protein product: CSARARGSTGELFF.

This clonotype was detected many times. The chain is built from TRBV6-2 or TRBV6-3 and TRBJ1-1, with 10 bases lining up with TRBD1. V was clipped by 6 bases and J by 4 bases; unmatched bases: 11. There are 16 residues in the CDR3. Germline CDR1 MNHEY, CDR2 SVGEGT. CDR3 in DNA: TGTGCCAGCAGACCGAGACAGGGGGCGAGGGGCACTGAAGCTTTCTTT. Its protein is CASRPRQGARGTEAFF.

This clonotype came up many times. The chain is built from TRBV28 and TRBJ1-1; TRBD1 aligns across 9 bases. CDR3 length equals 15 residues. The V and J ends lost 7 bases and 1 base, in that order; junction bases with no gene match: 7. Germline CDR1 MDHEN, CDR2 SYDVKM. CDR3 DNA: TGTGCCAGCACCCCGGGGGACAGGGAGAACACTGAAGCTTTCTTT. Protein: CASTPGDRENTEAFF.

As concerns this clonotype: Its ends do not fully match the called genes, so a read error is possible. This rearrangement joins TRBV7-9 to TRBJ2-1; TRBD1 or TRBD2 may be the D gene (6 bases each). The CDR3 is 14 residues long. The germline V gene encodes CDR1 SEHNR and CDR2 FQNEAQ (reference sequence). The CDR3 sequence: CASSQAGQSGAGIF. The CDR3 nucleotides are TGTGCCAGCAGCCAGGCGGGACAATCAGGGGCGGGGATCTTC.

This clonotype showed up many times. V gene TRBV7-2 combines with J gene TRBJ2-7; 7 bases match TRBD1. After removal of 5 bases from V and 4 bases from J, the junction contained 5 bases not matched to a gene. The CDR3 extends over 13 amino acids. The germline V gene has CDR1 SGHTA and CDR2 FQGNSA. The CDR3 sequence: CASSAVRGYEQYF. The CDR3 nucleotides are TGTGCCAGCAGCGCAGTCAGGGGGTACGAGCAGTACTTC.

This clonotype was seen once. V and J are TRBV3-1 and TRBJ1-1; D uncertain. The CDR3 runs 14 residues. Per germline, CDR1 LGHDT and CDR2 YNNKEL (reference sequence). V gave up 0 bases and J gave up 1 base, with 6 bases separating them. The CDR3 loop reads CASSQEVRNTEAFF. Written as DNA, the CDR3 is TGTGCCAGCAGCCAAGAGGTCAGGAACACTGAAGCTTTCTTT.

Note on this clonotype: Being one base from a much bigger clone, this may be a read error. CDR3 protein: CASSQGLSGGAQYF. The CDR3 coding sequence is TGTGCCAGCAGCCAAGGTCTATCAGGGGGGGCGCAGTATTTT. The chain joins TRBV3-1 to TRBJ2-3; possibly TRBD1 or TRBD2 for D (7 bases each). The CDR3 runs to 14 residues. Trimming removed 1 base from V and 10 bases from J, with 15 bases in between. Looked up from germline, CDR1 is LGHDT and CDR2 is YNNKEL (reference sequence).

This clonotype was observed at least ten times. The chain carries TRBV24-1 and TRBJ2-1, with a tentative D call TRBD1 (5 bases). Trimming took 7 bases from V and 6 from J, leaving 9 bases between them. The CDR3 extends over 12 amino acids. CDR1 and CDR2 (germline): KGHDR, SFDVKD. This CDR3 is CATRDNINEQFF. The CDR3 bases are TGTGCCACCAGGGACAACATCAATGAGCAGTTCTTC.

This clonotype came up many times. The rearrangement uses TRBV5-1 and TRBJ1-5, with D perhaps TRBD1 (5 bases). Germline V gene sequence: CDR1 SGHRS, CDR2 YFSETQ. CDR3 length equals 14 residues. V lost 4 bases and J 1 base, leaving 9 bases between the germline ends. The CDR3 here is CASSDPGSNQPQHF. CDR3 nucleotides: TGCGCCAGCAGCGATCCAGGGAGCAATCAGCCCCAGCATTTT.

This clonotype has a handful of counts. The CDR3 DNA reads TGTGCCAGCAGCCAAGAGGTGAAGGGGTTAAATTCACCCCTCCACTTT. Translation: CASSQEVKGLNSPLHF. The V and J genes are TRBV4-2 and TRBJ1-6; D possibly corresponds to TRBD1 (5 bases). This CDR3 is 16 amino acids long. Germline lookup yields CDR1 LGHNA and CDR2 YNFKEQ. V was trimmed by 0 bases and J by 7 bases, leaving 13 bases between them.

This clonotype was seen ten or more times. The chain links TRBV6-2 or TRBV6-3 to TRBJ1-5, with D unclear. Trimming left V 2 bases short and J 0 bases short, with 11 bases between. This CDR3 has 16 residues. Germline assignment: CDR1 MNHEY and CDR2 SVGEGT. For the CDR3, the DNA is TGTGCCAGCAGTTACCTCAGGAGTCATAGCAATCAGCCCCAGCATTTT. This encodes CASSYLRSHSNQPQHF.

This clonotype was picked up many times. The CDR3 DNA follows: TGTGCCACCAGCAGAGATAGGCGAGAGGACCCCACAGATACGCAGTATTTT. Protein: CATSRDRREDPTDTQYF. The chain uses TRBV15 and TRBJ2-3; D remains ambiguous. Germline CDR1 LNHNV, CDR2 YYDKDF (reference sequence). V lost 0 bases, J lost 2 bases, and 15 bases lay in between. The CDR3 runs to 17 residues.

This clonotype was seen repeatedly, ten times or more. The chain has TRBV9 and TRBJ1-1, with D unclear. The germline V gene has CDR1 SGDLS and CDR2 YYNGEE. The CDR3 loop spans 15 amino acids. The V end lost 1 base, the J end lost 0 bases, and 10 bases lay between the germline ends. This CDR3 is CASSVRDKVNTEAFF. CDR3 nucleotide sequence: TGTGCCAGCAGCGTAAGGGATAAGGTGAACACTGAAGCTTTCTTT.

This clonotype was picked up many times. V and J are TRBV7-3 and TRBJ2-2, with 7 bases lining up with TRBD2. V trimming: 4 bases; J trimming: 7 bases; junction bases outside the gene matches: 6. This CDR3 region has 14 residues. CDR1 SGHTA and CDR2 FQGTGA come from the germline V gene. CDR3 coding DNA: TGTGCCAGCAGCTCCCAGCGGACTAGCGGGGAGCTGTTTTTT. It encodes CASSSQRTSGELFF.